The entry below gives a single T cell receptor beta chain sequence along with its context. Its antigen is not identified. The CDR3 length is 14 residues. Trimming pared 2 bases from V and 8 bases from J, leaving 12 bases between. Germline V gene lookup returns CDR1 MGHDK and CDR2 SYGVNS. The entry originates in a study of cytotoxic CD8 clonotypes in ibrutinib-treated CLL. On the study more broadly: Response samples were taken after a median around 11 months of treatment, range 6 to 36.

Study observations and caveats: Circulating CD8+ T-cell counts were tracked by baseline clonality, which exceeded that of age-matched healthy donors. Clonality went up at the time of ibrutinib response, stayed stable in sustained remission, and later dropped back toward its baseline level at progression. Private clonotypes, not public ones, expanded at ibrutinib response.

The assay was immunoSEQ multiplex PCR, and TCRdb's table has in-frame clones only and misses some. This repertoire shows about 330,000 clones, 60% to 80% found once; its top ten account for roughly 6.3%. The V gene is TRBV25-1, the J gene TRBJ1-4; D possibly corresponds to TRBD1 (6 bases). The sequence came from a human donor with chronic lymphocytic leukemia. This sample comprised PBMCs, obtained after 36 months of ibrutinib treatment. This CDR3 reads CASSETGRREKLFF. In DNA, the CDR3 is TGTGCCAGCAGTGAAACAGGGCGACGAGAAAAACTGTTTTTT.